This is a list of T cell receptor beta chains from one sample in a study of molecular identifiers for immune sequencing clone quantification. TCRdb independently ran MiXCR on the PCR reads; one entry per CDR3 protein. The sample shows approximately 630,000 distinct CDR3 sequences, approximately 24% of them seen only once. Sequencing was carried out using naive CD8+ T cells from blood, with Jurkat cell RNA spiked in. All receptors derive from a human donor in good health. Some libraries in this study had Jurkat cell RNA spiked in. CDR3s include the opening cysteine and the closing phenylalanine or tryptophan. Fields, in order: clone size, V gene, J gene, D gene, CDR3 protein, CDR3 DNA. D genes are given only for firm matches. Size tells how often a clone was seen (once, few, many) or the class of an expanded clone, and some rows leave it out.

>many|TRBV29-1|TRBJ2-7|TRBD1
CSVGTGAGEQYF
TGCAGCGTAGGGACAGGGGCGGGCGAGCAGTACTTC
>many|TRBV4-3|TRBJ2-7|NA
CASSQDSVDYEQYF
TGCGCCAGCAGCCAAGATTCGGTCGACTACGAGCAGTACTTC
>many|TRBV7-9|TRBJ1-1|NA
CASSFASLGAALNTEAFF
TGTGCCAGCAGCTTCGCCTCTTTGGGGGCTGCATTGAACACTGAAGCTTTCTTT
>few|TRBV6-6|TRBJ2-5|NA
CASSYRGAETQYF
TGTGCCAGCAGTTACAGGGGGGCAGAGACCCAGTACTTC
>NA|TRBV9|TRBJ2-3|TRBD2
CASSVVGAGGDTQYF
TGTGCCAGCAGCGTAGTAGGAGCGGGAGGTGATACGCAGTATTTT
>few|TRBV5-1|TRBJ2-3|NA
CASSLEDSYRDTQYF
TGCGCCAGCAGCTTGGAGGACAGCTATAGGGATACGCAGTATTTT
>NA|TRBV20-1|TRBJ1-5|TRBD1
CSALDRGGQPQHF
TGCAGTGCTCTCGACAGGGGCGGTCAGCCCCAGCATTTT
>many|TRBV13|TRBJ2-7|TRBD2
CASSSLWYRSSGGSVYEQYF
TGTGCCAGCAGCTCTCTATGGTACAGGAGTAGCGGGGGGTCTGTCTACGAGCAGTACTTC
>NA|TRBV5-4|TRBJ2-3|TRBD1
CASSPRQGGTDTQYF
TGTGCCAGCAGCCCCCGACAGGGCGGCACAGATACGCAGTATTTT
>few|TRBV6-2/TRBV6-3|TRBJ1-1|NA
CASSSYATGTEAFF
TGTGCCAGCAGTTCCTACGCGACGGGCACTGAAGCTTTCTTT
>NA|TRBV27|TRBJ1-5|TRBD1
CASSSYRGQNQPQHF
TGTGCCAGCAGTTCCTACAGGGGGCAGAATCAGCCCCAGCATTTT
>NA|TRBV27|TRBJ2-1|NA
CASSSYGQTYNEQFF
TGTGCCAGCAGTTCCTATGGACAGACCTACAATGAGCAGTTCTTC
>many|TRBV30|TRBJ1-1|NA
CAWSVIGVEAFF
TGTGCCTGGAGTGTCATTGGGGTTGAAGCTTTCTTT
>NA|TRBV19|TRBJ2-5|TRBD2
CASSPSGETQYF
TGTGCCAGTAGTCCTAGCGGGGAGACCCAGTACTTC
>many|TRBV7-9|TRBJ2-3|TRBD2
CASSFGLAGGIDTQYF
TGTGCCAGCAGCTTTGGACTAGCGGGGGGCATAGATACGCAGTATTTT
>NA|TRBV2|TRBJ2-7|TRBD1
CASVWTGGGEQYF
TGTGCCAGCGTCTGGACAGGGGGAGGCGAGCAGTACTTC
>NA|TRBV12-3/TRBV12-4|TRBJ2-1|TRBD2
CASSPSPPTSGRGEQFF
TGTGCCAGCAGTCCTTCACCACCTACTAGCGGGAGGGGAGAGCAGTTCTTC
>many|TRBV23-1|TRBJ2-5|TRBD1
CASSQFPGQIVKTQYF
TGCGCCAGCAGTCAATTTCCGGGACAGATTGTGAAGACCCAGTACTTC
>NA|TRBV10-2|TRBJ2-5|TRBD1
CASRVDRDRVSQETQYF
TGCGCCAGCAGAGTGGACCGGGACAGGGTTAGCCAAGAGACCCAGTACTTC
>NA|TRBV27|TRBJ2-7|TRBD1
CASSPRDRGIYEQYF
TGTGCCAGCAGTCCCCGGGACAGGGGGATCTACGAGCAGTACTTC
>many|TRBV19|TRBJ2-2|NA
CASSISAGELFF
TGTGCCAGTAGTATTTCGGCCGGGGAGCTGTTTTTT
>NA|TRBV20-1|TRBJ2-7|NA
CSARDGANLYEQYF
TGCAGTGCTAGAGATGGGGCTAACCTCTACGAGCAGTACTTC
>many|TRBV7-9|TRBJ2-5|NA
CASSGDRDRLETQYF
TGTGCCAGCAGCGGGGACCGGGACCGCTTGGAGACCCAGTACTTC
>NA|TRBV19|TRBJ2-7|NA
CASSIDWGRRDEQYF
TGTGCCAGTAGTATAGATTGGGGCAGAAGGGACGAGCAGTACTTC
>few|TRBV28|TRBJ2-1|NA
CASSPLGELRNEQFF
TGTGCCAGCAGCCCTCTCGGGGAGTTGCGGAATGAGCAGTTCTTC
>few|TRBV20-1|TRBJ2-1|NA
CSAQREYFYNEQFF
TGCAGTGCTCAACGGGAGTACTTCTACAATGAGCAGTTCTTC
>NA|TRBV12-5|TRBJ2-1|NA
CASGLTLEGQFF
TGTGCTAGTGGTTTAACGCTCGAAGGGCAGTTCTTC
>NA|TRBV7-6|TRBJ1-1|NA
CASSSALGVTEAFF
TGTGCCAGCAGCTCAGCTTTGGGAGTGACTGAAGCTTTCTTT
>NA|TRBV14|TRBJ2-7|NA
CASSQTRGLAAYEQYF
TGTGCCAGCAGCCAAACCCGAGGATTAGCCGCCTACGAGCAGTACTTC
>many|TRBV28|TRBJ2-1|NA
CASSPMGGNEQFF
TGTGCCAGCAGTCCGATGGGGGGCAATGAGCAGTTCTTC
>NA|TRBV7-9|TRBJ2-1|NA
CASSPALDDEQVF
TGTGCCAGCAGCCCCGCTCTTGATGATGAGCAGGTCTTC
>many|TRBV20-1|TRBJ2-3|NA
CSARRGRVTSTDTQYF
TGCAGTGCTAGGCGGGGGCGTGTTACTAGCACAGATACGCAGTATTTT
>many|TRBV20-1|TRBJ2-7|NA
CSARSLPGLSYEQYF
TGCAGTGCTAGAAGCCTGCCGGGACTGAGCTACGAGCAGTACTTC
>NA|TRBV5-1|TRBJ1-1|NA
CASSLGGAGITEAFF
TGCGCCAGCAGCTTGGGGGGTGCAGGGATCACTGAAGCTTTCTTT
>NA|TRBV11-2|TRBJ2-3|NA
CASSPVGGPTDTQYF
TGTGCCAGCAGCCCGGTGGGGGGACCCACAGATACGCAGTATTTT
>NA|TRBV10-3|TRBJ2-1|TRBD2
CAISDSLAGDSEQFF
TGTGCCATCAGTGATTCCCTAGCGGGAGATAGTGAGCAGTTCTTC
>many|TRBV27|TRBJ1-5|TRBD1
CASSWTGDNQPQHF
TGTGCCAGCAGTTGGACAGGAGATAATCAGCCCCAGCATTTT
>many|TRBV2|TRBJ2-3|NA
CASSEWAGQTDADTQYF
TGTGCCAGCAGTGAATGGGCGGGACAGACTGACGCGGATACGCAGTATTTT
>once|TRBV29-1|TRBJ2-2|NA
CSAPGGLAHPGELFF
TGCAGCGCCCCCGGCGGCCTCGCGCACCCCGGGGAGCTGTTTTTT
>few|TRBV30|TRBJ1-2|NA
CAWSSNRHPDQCGYTF
TGTGCCTGGAGTTCCAACCGACATCCAGACCAGTGTGGCTACACCTTC
>NA|TRBV11-2|TRBJ2-5|TRBD2
CASSLPYPAGDQETQYF
TGTGCCAGCAGCTTACCCTACCCAGCGGGGGACCAAGAGACCCAGTACTTC
>many|TRBV9|TRBJ2-3|NA
CASSAYYTDTQYF
TGTGCCAGCAGCGCCTACTACACAGATACGCAGTATTTT
>once|TRBV3-1|TRBJ2-5|NA
CASSHDRQNQETQYF
TGTGCCAGCAGCCACGACCGACAGAATCAAGAGACCCAGTACTTC
>NA|TRBV4-3|TRBJ2-7|TRBD1
CASSQDLDRGINEQYF
TGCGCCAGCAGCCAAGATCTGGACAGGGGAATCAACGAGCAGTACTTC
>NA|TRBV6-5|TRBJ2-3|NA
CASSYGQGLDTQYF
TGTGCCAGCAGTTATGGCCAGGGCCTAGATACGCAGTATTTT
>few|TRBV29-1|TRBJ2-4|TRBD2
CSVEGLAGGNIGKNIQYF
TGCAGCGTTGAAGGGCTAGCGGGGGGGAACATTGGCAAAAACATTCAGTACTTC
>many|TRBV12-3/TRBV12-4|TRBJ1-1|NA
CASSLGDQF
TGTGCCAGCAGTTTGGGTGACCAGTTT
>many|TRBV6-5|TRBJ2-3|NA
CASSYASGSPGGQYF
TGTGCCAGCAGTTACGCATCCGGTTCCCCCGGGGGGCAGTATTTT
>many|TRBV29-1|TRBJ2-1|TRBD1
CSVEDVQGAEDEQFF
TGCAGCGTTGAAGATGTTCAGGGGGCTGAGGATGAGCAGTTCTTC
>NA|TRBV27|TRBJ2-5|TRBD2
CASRPGTSALRETQYF
TGTGCCAGCAGACCCGGGACTAGCGCACTAAGAGAGACCCAGTACTTC
>many|TRBV9|TRBJ2-3|TRBD2
CASSEAGTSDTQYF
TGTGCCAGCAGCGAAGCGGGAACCTCAGATACGCAGTATTTT
>NA|TRBV11-2|TRBJ2-7|NA
CASRPGVSYEQYF
TGTGCCAGCAGGCCCGGGGTTTCCTACGAGCAGTACTTC
>few|TRBV28|TRBJ2-7|NA
CANSLRQGPTRLVVDEQYF
TGTGCCAACAGTTTACGCCAGGGACCAACACGCCTGGTGGTCGACGAGCAGTACTTC
>few|TRBV3-1|TRBJ2-7|TRBD2
CASSQGLAEGSYEQYF
TGTGCCAGCAGCCAGGGACTAGCGGAGGGTTCCTACGAGCAGTACTTC
>NA|TRBV7-3|TRBJ2-1|NA
CASSLTLRGAYNEQFF
TGTGCCAGCAGCTTAACGTTAAGGGGCGCCTACAATGAGCAGTTCTTC